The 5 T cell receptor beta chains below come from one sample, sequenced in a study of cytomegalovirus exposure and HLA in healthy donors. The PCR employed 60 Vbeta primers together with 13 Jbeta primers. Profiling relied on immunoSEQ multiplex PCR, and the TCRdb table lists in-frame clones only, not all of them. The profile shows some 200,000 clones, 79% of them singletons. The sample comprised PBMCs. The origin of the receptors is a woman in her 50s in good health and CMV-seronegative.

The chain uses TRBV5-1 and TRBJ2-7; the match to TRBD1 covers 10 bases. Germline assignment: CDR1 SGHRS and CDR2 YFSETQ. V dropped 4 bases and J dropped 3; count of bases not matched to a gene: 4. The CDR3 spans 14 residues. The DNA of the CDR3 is TGCGCCAGCAGCGACAGGGGGCGCATCTACGAGCAGTACTTC. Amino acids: CASSDRGRIYEQYF.

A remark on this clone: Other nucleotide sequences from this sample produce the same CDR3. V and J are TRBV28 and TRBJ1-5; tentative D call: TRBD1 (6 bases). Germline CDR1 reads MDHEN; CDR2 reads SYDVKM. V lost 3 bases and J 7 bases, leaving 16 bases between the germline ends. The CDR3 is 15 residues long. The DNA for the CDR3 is TGTGCCAGCAGTTTTTCGGGGGGGCGCGGACAGCCCCAGCATTTT. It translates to CASSFSGGRGQPQHF.

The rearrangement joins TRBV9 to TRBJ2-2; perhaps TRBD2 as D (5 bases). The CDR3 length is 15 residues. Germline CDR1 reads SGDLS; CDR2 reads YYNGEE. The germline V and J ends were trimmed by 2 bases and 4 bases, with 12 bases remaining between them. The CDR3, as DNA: TGTGCCAGCAGCGTCTATAGGGCGGGCACCGGGGAGCTGTTTTTT. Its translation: CASSVYRAGTGELFF.

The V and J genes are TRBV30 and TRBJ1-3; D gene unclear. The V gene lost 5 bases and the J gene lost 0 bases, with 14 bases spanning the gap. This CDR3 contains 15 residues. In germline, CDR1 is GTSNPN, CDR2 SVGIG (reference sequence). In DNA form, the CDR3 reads TGTGCCTGGGCCCTGGAGGGCGTCTCTGGAAACACCATATATTTT. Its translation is CAWALEGVSGNTIYF. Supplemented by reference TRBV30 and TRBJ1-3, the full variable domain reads SQTIHQWPATLVQPVGSPLSLECTVEGTSNPNLYWYRQAAGRGLQLLFYSVGIGQISSEVPQNLSASRPQDRQFILSSKKLLLSDSGFYLCAWALEGVSGNTIYFGEGSWLTVV.

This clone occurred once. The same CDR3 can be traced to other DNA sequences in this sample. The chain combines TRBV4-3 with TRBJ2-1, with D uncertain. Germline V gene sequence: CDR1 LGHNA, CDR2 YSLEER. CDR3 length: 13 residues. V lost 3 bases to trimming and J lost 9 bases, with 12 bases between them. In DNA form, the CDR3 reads TGCGCCAGCAGCCAGGCGTCTTCGGGTGAGCAGTTCTTC. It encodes CASSQASSGEQFF.